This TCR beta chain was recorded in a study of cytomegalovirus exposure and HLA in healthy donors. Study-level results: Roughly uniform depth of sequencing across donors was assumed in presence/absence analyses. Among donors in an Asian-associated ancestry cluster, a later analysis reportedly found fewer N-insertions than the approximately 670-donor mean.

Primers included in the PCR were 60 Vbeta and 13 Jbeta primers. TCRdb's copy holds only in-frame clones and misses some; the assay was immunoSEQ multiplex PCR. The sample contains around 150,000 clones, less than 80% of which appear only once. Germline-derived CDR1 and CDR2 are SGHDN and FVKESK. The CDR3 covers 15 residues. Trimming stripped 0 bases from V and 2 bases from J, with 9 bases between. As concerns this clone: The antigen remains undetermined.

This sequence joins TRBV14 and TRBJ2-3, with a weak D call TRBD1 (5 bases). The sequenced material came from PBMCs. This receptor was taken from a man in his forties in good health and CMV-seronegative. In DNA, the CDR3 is TGTGCCAGCAGCCAAGATCAGGGCTACACAGATACGCAGTATTTT. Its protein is CASSQDQGYTDTQYF.